The source of this T cell receptor (beta chain) is a study of blood T cell repertoires in COVID-19. About the study: Donors in the United States, Italy and Spain gave samples during acute or convalescent COVID-19.

Trimming shortened V by 2 bases and J by 12 bases, and 16 bases separated the two germline ends. Germline V gene lookup returns CDR1 WSHSY and CDR2 SAAADI. This CDR3 has 14 residues. As processed by the authors: The assay estimated nucleated cells by amplifying reference gene primers. Method: immunoSEQ multiplex PCR; TCRdb's copy keeps in-frame clones and lacks some. V and J calls and clone size are copied from that table; D and trimming were computed from the DNA. The table has fewer than 70,000 clones, 88% seen once. The material sequenced was peripheral blood. The clonotype comes from a human donor in a cohort sampled during active COVID-19. V is TRBV10-2 and J is TRBJ1-4; unclear D gene. The CDR3 nucleotides are TGCGCCAGCAGTGAGGGGGAGCCCGGGAAAGAACTGTTTTTT. Translated, it gives CASSEGEPGKELFF.